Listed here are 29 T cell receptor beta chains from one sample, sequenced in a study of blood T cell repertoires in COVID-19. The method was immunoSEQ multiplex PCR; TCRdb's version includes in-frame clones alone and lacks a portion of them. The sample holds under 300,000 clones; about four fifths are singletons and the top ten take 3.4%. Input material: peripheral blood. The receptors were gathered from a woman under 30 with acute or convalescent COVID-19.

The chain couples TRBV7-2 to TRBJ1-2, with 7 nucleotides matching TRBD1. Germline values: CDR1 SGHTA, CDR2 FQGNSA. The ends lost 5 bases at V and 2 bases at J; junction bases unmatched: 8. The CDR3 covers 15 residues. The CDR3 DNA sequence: TGTGCCAGCAGCCCGGGACGACAGGGCAACTATGGCTACACCTTC. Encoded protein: CASSPGRQGNYGYTF. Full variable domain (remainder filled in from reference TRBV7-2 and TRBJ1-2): GAGVSQSPSNKVTEKGKDVELRCDPISGHTALYWYRQSLGQGLEFLIYFQGNSAPDKSGLPSDRFSAERTGGSVSTLTIQRTQQEDSAVYLCASSPGRQGNYGYTFGSGTRLTVV.

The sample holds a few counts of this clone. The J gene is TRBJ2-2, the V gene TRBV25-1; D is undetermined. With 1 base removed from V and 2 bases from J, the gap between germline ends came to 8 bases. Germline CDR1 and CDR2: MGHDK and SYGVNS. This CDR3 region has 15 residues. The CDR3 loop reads CASSESPTNTGELFF. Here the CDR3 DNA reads TGTGCCAGCAGTGAATCTCCTACCAACACCGGGGAGCTGTTTTTT.

The CDR3 DNA sequence: TGTGCCAGCCTAAAGGAGGTCCTAGGCTATGGCTACACCTTC. This gives the protein CASLKEVLGYGYTF. The chain joins TRBV27 to TRBJ1-2, with unresolved D. Germline assignment: CDR1 MNHEY and CDR2 SMNVEV (reference sequence). The germline V and J ends were trimmed by 8 bases and 4 bases, with 17 bases remaining between them. The CDR3 runs 14 residues.

CDR3 amino acids: CASSHTGAGDEQYF. The CDR3 DNA reads as TGCGCCAGCAGCCACACAGGGGCAGGGGACGAGCAGTACTTC. The chain couples TRBV4-3 to TRBJ2-7, with 7 nucleotides matching TRBD1. J gave up 5 bases and V 3 bases, and 7 bases lay outside the gene matches. This CDR3 spans 14 amino acids. The germline V gene has CDR1 LGHNA and CDR2 YSLEER.

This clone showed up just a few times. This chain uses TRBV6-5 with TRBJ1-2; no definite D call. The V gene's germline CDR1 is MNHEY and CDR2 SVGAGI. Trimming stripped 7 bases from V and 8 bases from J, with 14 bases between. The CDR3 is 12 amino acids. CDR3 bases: TGTGCCAGCACAAGCTTGGGAGGAGGCTACACCTTC. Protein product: CASTSLGGGYTF.

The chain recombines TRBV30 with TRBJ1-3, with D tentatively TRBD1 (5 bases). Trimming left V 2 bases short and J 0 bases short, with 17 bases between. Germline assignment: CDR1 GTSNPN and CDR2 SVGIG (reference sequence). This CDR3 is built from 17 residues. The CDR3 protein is CAWSLFQGRDSGNTIYF. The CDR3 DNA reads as TGTGCCTGGAGTTTATTCCAGGGCAGGGACTCTGGAAACACCATATATTTT.

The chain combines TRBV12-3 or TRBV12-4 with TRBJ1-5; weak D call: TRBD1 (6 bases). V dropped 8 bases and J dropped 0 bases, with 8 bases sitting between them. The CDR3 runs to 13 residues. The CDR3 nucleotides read TGTGCCAGCCAAGGGGGTAGCAATCAGCCCCAGCATTTT. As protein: CASQGGSNQPQHF.

The CDR3 reads CASSYSVEDTQYF. In nucleotides, the CDR3 is TGTGCCAGCAGTTACTCAGTGGAGGATACGCAGTATTTT. The genes are TRBV6-5 and TRBJ2-3, with D unclear. The germline V gene has CDR1 MNHEY and CDR2 SVGAGI. Trimming cost V 0 bases and J 6 bases, with 7 bases left between them. The CDR3 runs to 13 residues.

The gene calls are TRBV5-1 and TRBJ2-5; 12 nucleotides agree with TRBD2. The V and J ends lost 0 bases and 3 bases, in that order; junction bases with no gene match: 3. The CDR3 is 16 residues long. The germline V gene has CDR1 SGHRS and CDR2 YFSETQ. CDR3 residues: CASSLGRLAGEETQYF. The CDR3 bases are TGCGCCAGCAGCTTGGGAAGACTAGCGGGAGAAGAGACCCAGTACTTC. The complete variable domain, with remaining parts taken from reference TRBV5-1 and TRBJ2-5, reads KAGVTQTPRYLIKTRGQQVTLSCSPISGHRSVSWYQQTPGQGLQFLFEYFSETQRNKGNFPGRFSGRQFSNSRSEMNVSTLELGDSALYLCASSLGRLAGEETQYFGPGTRLLVL.

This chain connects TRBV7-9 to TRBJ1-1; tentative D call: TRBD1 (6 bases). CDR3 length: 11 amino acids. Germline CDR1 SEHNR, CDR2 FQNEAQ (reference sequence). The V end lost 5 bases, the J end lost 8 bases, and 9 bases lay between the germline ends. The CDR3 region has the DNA TGTGCCAGCAGCCTGCAGGGGGAAGCTTTCTTT. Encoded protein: CASSLQGEAFF.

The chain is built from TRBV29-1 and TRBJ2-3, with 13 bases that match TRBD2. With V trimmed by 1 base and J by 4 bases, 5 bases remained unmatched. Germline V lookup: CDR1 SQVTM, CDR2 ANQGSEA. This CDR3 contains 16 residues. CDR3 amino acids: CSVEGGLAGLADTQYF. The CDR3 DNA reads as TGCAGCGTTGAAGGGGGACTAGCGGGATTGGCAGATACGCAGTATTTT.

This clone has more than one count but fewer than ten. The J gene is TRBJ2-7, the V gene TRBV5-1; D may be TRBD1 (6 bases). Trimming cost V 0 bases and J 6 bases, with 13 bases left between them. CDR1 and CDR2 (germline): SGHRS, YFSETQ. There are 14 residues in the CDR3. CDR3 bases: TGCGCCAGCAGCTTGGCCGTGGGGGCTCGCGAGCAGTACTTC. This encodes CASSLAVGAREQYF.

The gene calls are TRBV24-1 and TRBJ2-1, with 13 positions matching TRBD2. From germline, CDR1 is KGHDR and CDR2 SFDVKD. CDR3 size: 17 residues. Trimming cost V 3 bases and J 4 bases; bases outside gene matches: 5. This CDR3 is CATSDPGLAGEYNEQFF. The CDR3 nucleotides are TGTGCCACCAGTGATCCCGGACTAGCGGGGGAATACAATGAGCAGTTCTTC.

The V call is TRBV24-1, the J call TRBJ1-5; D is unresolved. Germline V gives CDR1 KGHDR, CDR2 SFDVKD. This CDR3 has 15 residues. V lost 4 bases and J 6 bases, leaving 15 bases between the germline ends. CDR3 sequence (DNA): TGTGCCACCAGTGAGTCAAGGTCCGGGTCTCAGCCCCAGCATTTT. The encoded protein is CATSESRSGSQPQHF.

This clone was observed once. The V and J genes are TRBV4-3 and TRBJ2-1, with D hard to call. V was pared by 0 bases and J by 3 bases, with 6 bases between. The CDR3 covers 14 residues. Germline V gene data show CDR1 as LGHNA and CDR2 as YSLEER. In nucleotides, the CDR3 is TGCGCCAGCAGCCAAGATAAATACTACAATGAGCAGTTCTTC. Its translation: CASSQDKYYNEQFF.

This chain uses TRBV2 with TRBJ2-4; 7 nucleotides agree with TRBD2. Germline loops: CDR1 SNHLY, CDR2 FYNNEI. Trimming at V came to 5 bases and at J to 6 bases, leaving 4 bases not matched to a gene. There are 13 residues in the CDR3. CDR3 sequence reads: CASSWEGINIQYF. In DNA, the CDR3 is TGTGCCAGCAGTTGGGAGGGAATAAACATTCAGTACTTC.

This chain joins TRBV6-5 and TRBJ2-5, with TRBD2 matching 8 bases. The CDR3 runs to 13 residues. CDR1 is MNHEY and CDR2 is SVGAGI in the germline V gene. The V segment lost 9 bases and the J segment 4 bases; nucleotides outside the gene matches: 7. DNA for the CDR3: TGTGCCAGAGAGCGGGAGAGGGGAGAGACCCAGTACTTC. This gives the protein CARERERGETQYF.

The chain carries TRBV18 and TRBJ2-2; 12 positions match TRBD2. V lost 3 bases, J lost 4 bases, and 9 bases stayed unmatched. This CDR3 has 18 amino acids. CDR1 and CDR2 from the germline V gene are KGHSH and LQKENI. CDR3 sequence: CASSPRQTSGSGTGELFF. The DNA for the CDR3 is TGTGCCAGCTCACCCCGACAGACTAGCGGGAGTGGCACCGGGGAGCTGTTTTTT. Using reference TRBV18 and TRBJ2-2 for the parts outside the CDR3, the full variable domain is NAGVMQNPRHLVRRRGQEARLRCSPMKGHSHVYWYRQLPEEGLKFMVYLQKENIIDESGMPKERFSAEFPKEGPSILRIQQVVRGDSAAYFCASSPRQTSGSGTGELFFGEGSRLTVL.

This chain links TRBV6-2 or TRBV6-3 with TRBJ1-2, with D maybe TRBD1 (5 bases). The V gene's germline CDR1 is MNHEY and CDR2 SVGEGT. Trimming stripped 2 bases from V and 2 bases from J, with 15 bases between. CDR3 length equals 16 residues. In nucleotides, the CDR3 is TGTGCCAGCAGTTACCCCCGGCAGGGCCCGAACTATGGCTACACCTTC. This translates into CASSYPRQGPNYGYTF.

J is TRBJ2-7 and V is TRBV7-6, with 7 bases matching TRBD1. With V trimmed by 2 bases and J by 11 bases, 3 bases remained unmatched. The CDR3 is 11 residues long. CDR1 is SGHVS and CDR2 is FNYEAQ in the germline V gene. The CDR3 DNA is TGTGCCAGCAGCTTATTACAGGGGAAGTACTTC. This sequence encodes CASSLLQGKYF.

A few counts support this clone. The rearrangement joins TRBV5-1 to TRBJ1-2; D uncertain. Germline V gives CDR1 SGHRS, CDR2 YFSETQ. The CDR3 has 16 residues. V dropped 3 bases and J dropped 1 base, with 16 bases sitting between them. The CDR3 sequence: CASSSAWEDYNYGYTF. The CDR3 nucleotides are TGCGCCAGCAGCTCGGCGTGGGAGGATTATAACTATGGCTACACCTTC.

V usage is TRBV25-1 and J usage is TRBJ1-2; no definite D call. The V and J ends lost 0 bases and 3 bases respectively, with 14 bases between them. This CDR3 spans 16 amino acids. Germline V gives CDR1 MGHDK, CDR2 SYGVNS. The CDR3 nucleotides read TGTGCCAGCAGTGAATACTTTATGGCTGGTGACTATGGCTACACCTTC. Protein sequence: CASSEYFMAGDYGYTF.

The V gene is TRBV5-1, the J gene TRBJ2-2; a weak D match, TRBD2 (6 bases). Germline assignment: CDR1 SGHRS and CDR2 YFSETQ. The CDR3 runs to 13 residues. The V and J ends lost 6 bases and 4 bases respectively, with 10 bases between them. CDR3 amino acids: CASKASATGELFF. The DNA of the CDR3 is TGCGCCAGCAAGGCTAGCGCCACCGGGGAGCTGTTTTTT.

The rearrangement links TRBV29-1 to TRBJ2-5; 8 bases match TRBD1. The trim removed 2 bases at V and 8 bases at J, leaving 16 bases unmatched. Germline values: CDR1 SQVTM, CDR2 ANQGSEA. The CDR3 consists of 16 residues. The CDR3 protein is CSVEWHEGLTGGTQYF. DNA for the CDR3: TGCAGCGTTGAATGGCATGAAGGTTTAACAGGGGGAACCCAGTACTTC.

The CDR3 protein is CASSYGTGRYGYTF. The CDR3 nucleotides are TGTGCCAGCAGCTATGGGACAGGGAGGTATGGCTACACCTTC. This chain links TRBV28 with TRBJ1-2; 9 bases map to TRBD1. With V trimmed by 6 bases and J by 5 bases, 7 bases remained unmatched. Germline CDR1 MDHEN, CDR2 SYDVKM. The length of the CDR3 is 14 residues.

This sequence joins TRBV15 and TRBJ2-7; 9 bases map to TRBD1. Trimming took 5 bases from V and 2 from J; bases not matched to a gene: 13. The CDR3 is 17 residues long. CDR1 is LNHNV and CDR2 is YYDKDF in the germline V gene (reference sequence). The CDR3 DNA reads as TGTGCCACCAGCTCGAGAGAAGGACAGGGGCCAACCTACGAGCAGTACTTC. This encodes CATSSREGQGPTYEQYF. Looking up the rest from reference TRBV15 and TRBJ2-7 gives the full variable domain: DAMVIQNPRYQVTQFGKPVTLSCSQTLNHNVMYWYQQKSSQAPKLLFHYYDKDFNNEADTPDNFQSRRPNTSFCFLDIRSPGLGDTAMYLCATSSREGQGPTYEQYFGPGTRLTVT.

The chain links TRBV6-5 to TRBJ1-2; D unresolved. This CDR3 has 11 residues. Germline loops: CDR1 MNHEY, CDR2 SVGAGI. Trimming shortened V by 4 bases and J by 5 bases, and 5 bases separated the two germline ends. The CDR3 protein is CASSLRYGYTF. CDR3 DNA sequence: TGTGCCAGCAGTTTACGGTATGGCTACACCTTC.

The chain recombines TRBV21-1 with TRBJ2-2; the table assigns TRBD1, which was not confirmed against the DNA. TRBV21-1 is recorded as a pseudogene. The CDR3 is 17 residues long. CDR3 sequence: CASSSLRAGGFIRELFF. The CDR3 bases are TGTGCCAGCAGCTCCCTCCGGGCAGGGGGGTTCATCCGGGAGCTGTTTTTT.

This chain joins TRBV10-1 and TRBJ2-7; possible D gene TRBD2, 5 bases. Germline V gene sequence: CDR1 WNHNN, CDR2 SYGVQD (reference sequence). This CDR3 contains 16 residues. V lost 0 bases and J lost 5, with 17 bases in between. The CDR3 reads CASSESITRSIHEQYF. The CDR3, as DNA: TGCGCCAGCAGTGAGTCGATAACTAGGTCTATCCACGAGCAGTACTTC.